The text below deals with one T cell receptor (beta chain). The sample comes from a study of blood T cell repertoires in COVID-19. Turning to the study itself: Samples came from the United States, Italy and Spain, spanning acute and convalescent COVID-19. Sample material is recorded as cDNA or gDNA derived from T cells, B-cell-depleted T cells, or PBMCs.

This CDR3 region has 18 residues. Germline assignment: CDR1 LNHDA and CDR2 SQIVND (reference sequence). Trimming left V 3 bases short and J 0 bases short, with 17 bases between. In the source study's methods: Amplifying reference gene primers gave estimates of nucleated cell counts. Assay used: immunoSEQ multiplex PCR; TCRdb lists only in-frame clones, some missing. V and J calls and clone size are as listed in that table; D and trimming were resolved from the DNA. Of 110,000 or so clones listed, 85% are singletons. This sequence was found in a human donor in a cohort sampled during active COVID-19. Input material: peripheral blood. The chain carries TRBV19 and TRBJ1-4; a possible D gene is TRBD1 (5 bases). CDR3 nucleotides: TGTGCCAGTAGTATGCGGGGCGCAGTTCCGACAACTAATGAAAAACTGTTTTTT. Translating it yields CASSMRGAVPTTNEKLFF.